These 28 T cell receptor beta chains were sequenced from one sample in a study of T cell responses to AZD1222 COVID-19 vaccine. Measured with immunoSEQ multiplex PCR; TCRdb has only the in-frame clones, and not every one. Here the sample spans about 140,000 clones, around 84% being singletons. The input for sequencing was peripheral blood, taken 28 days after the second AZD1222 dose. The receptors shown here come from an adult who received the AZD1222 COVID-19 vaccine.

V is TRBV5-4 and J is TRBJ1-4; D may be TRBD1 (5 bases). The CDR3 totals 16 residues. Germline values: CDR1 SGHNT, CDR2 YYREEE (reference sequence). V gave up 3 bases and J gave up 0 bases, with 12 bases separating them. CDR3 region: CASSWDPDATNEKLFF. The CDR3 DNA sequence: TGTGCCAGCAGCTGGGACCCTGATGCAACTAATGAAAAACTGTTTTTT.

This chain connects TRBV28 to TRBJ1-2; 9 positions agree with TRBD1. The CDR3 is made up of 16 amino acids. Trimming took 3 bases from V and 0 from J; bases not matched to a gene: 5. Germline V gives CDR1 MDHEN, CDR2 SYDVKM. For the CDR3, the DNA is TGTGCCAGCAGTTTGGGGACAGGGCGGTCTAACTATGGCTACACCTTC. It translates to CASSLGTGRSNYGYTF.

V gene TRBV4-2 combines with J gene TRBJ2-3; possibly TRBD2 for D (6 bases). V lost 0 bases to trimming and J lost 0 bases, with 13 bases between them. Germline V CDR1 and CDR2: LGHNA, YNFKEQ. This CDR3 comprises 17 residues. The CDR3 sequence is CASSQDTLASSTDTQYF. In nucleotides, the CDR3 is TGTGCCAGCAGCCAAGATACCCTAGCGAGTAGCACAGATACGCAGTATTTT.

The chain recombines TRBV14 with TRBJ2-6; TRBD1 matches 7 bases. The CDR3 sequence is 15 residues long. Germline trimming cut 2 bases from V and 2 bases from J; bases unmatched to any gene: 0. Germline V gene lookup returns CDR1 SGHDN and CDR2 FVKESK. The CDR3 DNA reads TGTGCCAGCAGCCAACAGGGGGCTGGGGCCAACGTCCTGACTTTC. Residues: CASSQQGAGANVLTF.

The CDR3 bases are TGCAGTGCTAGTGTCGGCCCGGTCGGGGAGACCCAGTACTTC. Its protein product is CSASVGPVGETQYF. The chain links TRBV20-1 to TRBJ2-5; D unclear. V was trimmed by 3 bases and J by 5 bases, leaving 16 bases between them. The CDR3 totals 14 residues. Germline V gene sequence: CDR1 DFQATT, CDR2 SNEGSKA (reference sequence).

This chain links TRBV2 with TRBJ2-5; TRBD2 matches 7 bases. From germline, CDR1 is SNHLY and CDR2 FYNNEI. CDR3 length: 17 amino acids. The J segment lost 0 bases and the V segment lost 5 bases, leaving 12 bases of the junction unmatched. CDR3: CASSPGISGGYQETQYF. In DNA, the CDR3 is TGTGCCAGCAGTCCCGGTATATCGGGAGGCTACCAAGAGACCCAGTACTTC. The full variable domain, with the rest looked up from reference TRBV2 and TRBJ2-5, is EPEVTQTPSHQVTQMGQEVILRCVPISNHLYFYWYRQILGQKVEFLVSFYNNEISEKSEIFDDQFSVERPDGSNFTLKIRSTKLEDSAMYFCASSPGISGGYQETQYFGPGTRLLVL.

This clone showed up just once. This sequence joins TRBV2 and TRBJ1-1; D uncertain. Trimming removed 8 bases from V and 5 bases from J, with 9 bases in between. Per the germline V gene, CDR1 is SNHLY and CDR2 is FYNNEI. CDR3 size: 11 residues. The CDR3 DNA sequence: TGTGCCAGCGATAGGCGTACTGAAGCTTTCTTT. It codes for CASDRRTEAFF.

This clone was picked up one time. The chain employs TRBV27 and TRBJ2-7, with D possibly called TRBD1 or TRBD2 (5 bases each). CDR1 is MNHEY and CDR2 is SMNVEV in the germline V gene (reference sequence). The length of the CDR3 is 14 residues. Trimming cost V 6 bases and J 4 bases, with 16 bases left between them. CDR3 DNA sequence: TGTGCCAGCAGCCCCGGGACCCGAGTATACGAGCAGTACTTC. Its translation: CASSPGTRVYEQYF.

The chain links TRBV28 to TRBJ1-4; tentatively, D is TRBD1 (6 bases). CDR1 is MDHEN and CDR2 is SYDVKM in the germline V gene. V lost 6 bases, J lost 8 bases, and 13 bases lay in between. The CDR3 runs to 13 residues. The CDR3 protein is CASRSYRVEKLFF. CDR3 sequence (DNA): TGTGCCAGCAGATCCTACAGGGTGGAAAAACTGTTTTTT.

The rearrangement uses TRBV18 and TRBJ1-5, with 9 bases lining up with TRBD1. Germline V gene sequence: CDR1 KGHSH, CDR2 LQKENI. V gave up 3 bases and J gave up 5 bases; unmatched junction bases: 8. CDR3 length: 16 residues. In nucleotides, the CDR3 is TGTGCCAGCTCACCCGCAGACAGGGGGGGAGATCAGCCCCAGCATTTT. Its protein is CASSPADRGGDQPQHF.

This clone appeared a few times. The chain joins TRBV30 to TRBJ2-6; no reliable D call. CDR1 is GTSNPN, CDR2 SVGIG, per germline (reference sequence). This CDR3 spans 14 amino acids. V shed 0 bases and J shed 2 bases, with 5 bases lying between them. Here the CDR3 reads CAWSVLAGANVLTF. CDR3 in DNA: TGTGCCTGGAGTGTACTGGCTGGGGCCAACGTCCTGACTTTC.

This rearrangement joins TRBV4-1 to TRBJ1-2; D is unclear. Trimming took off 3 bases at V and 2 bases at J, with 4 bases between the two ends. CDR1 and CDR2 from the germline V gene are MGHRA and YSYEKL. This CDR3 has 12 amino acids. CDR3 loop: CASSQENYGYTF. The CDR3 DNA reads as TGCGCCAGCAGCCAGGAGAACTATGGCTACACCTTC.

The chain's CDR3 is CASSAEGQGGEKLFF. The CDR3 region has the DNA TGTGCCAGCAGTGCAGAAGGACAGGGGGGTGAAAAACTGTTTTTT. The gene calls are TRBV2 and TRBJ1-4; TRBD1 matches at 10 bases. Germline loops: CDR1 SNHLY, CDR2 FYNNEI. The CDR3 sequence is 15 residues long. Trimming removed 4 bases from V and 7 bases from J; junction bases left unmatched: 6.

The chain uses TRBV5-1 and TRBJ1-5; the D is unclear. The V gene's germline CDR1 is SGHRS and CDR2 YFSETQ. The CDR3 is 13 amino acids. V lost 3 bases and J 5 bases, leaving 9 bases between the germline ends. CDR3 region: CASSSFPDQPQHF. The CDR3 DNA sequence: TGCGCCAGCAGCTCCTTCCCCGATCAGCCCCAGCATTTT.

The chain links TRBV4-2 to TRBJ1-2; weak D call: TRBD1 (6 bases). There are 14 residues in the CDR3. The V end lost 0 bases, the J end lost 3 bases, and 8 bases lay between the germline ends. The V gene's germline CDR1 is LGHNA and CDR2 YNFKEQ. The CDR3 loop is CASSQERTDYGYTF. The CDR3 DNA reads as TGTGCCAGCAGCCAAGAAAGGACAGACTATGGCTACACCTTC.

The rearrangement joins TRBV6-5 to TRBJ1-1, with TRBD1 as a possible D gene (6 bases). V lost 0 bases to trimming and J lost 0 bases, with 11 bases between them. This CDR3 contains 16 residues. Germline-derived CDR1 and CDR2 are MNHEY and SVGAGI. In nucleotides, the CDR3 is TGTGCCAGCAGTTACTCGTTGGACAGTGTGAACACTGAAGCTTTCTTT. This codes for CASSYSLDSVNTEAFF.

Here the CDR3 DNA reads TGTGCCACCAGCAGTCCGGGGGGAAGCTACACCTTC. The encoded protein is CATSSPGGSYTF. The chain joins TRBV15 to TRBJ1-2, with D perhaps TRBD1 (5 bases). The CDR3 has 12 amino acids. Germline V gene data show CDR1 as LNHNV and CDR2 as YYDKDF (reference sequence). Trimming removed 3 bases from V and 9 bases from J, with 11 bases in between.

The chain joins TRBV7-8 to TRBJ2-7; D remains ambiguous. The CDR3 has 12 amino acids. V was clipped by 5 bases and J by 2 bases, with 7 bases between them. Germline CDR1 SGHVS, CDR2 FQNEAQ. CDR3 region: CASSVETYEQYF. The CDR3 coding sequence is TGTGCCAGCAGCGTGGAGACCTACGAGCAGTACTTC.

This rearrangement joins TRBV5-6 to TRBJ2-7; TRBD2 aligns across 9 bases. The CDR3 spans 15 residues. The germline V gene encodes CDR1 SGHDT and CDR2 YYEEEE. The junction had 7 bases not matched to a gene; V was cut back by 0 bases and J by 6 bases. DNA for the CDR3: TGTGCCAGCAGCTTGGGGGTAGCGGGAGTGATCGAGCAGTACTTC. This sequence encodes CASSLGVAGVIEQYF. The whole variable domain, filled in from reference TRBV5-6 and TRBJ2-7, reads DAGVTQSPTHLIKTRGQQVTLRCSPKSGHDTVSWYQQALGQGPQFIFQYYEEEERQRGNFPDRFSGHQFPNYSSELNVNALLLGDSALYLCASSLGVAGVIEQYFGPGTRLTVT.

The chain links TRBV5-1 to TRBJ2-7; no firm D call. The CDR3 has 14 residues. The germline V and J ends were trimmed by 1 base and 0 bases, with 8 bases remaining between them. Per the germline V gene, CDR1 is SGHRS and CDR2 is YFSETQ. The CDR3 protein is CASSLMQSSYEQYF. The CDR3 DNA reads TGCGCCAGCAGCTTGATGCAGAGCTCCTACGAGCAGTACTTC.

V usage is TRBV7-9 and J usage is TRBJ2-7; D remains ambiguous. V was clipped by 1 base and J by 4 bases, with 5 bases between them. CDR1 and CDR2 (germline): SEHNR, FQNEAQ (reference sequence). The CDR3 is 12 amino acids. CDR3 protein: CASSLGQYEQYF. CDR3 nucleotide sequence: TGTGCCAGCAGCTTAGGGCAGTACGAGCAGTACTTC.

For the CDR3, the DNA is TGTGCCAGCAGCTTCCGGGACAGATTTTTCCCAGATACGCAGTATTTT. It encodes CASSFRDRFFPDTQYF. This chain connects TRBV7-8 to TRBJ2-3, with 7 bases fitting TRBD1. The V gene's germline CDR1 is SGHVS and CDR2 FQNEAQ. There are 16 residues in the CDR3. The V segment lost 3 bases and the J segment 4 bases; nucleotides outside the gene matches: 10.

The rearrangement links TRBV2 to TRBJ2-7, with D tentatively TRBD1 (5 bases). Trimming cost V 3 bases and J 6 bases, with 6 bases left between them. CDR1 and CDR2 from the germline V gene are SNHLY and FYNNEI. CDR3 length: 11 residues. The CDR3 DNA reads TGTGCCAGCAGTGATAGGGGCGAGCAGTACTTC. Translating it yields CASSDRGEQYF.

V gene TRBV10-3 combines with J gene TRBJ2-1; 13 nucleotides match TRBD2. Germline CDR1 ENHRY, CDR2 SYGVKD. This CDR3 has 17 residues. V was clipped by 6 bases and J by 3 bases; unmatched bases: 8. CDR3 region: CAIRLAGGPGSYNEQFF. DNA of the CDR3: TGTGCCATCAGACTAGCGGGGGGGCCGGGTAGCTACAATGAGCAGTTCTTC.

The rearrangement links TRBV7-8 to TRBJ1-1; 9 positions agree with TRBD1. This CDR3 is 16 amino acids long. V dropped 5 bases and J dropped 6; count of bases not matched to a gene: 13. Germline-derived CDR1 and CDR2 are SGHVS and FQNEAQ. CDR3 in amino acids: CASSALDRDRVSEAFF. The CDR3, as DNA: TGTGCCAGCAGCGCCCTCGACCGGGACAGGGTCTCTGAAGCTTTCTTT.

CDR3 residues: CASRPVGGYTF. DNA for the CDR3: TGTGCCAGCAGACCGGTTGGCGGCTACACCTTC. The rearrangement links TRBV2 to TRBJ1-2; D not resolved. In germline, CDR1 is SNHLY, CDR2 FYNNEI. The CDR3 runs 11 residues. The ends were cut back, 6 bases at V and 8 bases at J, with 10 bases in the middle.

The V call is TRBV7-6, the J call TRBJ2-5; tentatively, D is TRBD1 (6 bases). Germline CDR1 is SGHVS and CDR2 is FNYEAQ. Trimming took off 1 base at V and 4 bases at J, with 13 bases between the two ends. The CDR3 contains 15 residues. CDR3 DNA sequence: TGTGCCAGCAGCTTAGACAGGGAAGAGGGAGAGACCCAGTACTTC. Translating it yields CASSLDREEGETQYF. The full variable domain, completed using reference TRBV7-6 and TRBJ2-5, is GAGVSQSPRYKVTKRGQDVALRCDPISGHVSLYWYRQALGQGPEFLTYFNYEAQQDKSGLPNDRFSAERPEGSISTLTIQRTEQRDSAMYRCASSLDREEGETQYFGPGTRLLVL.

The CDR3 DNA sequence: TGCACCAGCAAGAGATTCCCGAGCGGGAGGCCAAGAGATGAGCAGTTCTTC. It codes for CTSKRFPSGRPRDEQFF. The chain uses TRBV1 and TRBJ2-1; TRBD2, the table's D call, was not compared with the DNA. TRBV1 is termed a pseudogene. This CDR3 has 17 residues.